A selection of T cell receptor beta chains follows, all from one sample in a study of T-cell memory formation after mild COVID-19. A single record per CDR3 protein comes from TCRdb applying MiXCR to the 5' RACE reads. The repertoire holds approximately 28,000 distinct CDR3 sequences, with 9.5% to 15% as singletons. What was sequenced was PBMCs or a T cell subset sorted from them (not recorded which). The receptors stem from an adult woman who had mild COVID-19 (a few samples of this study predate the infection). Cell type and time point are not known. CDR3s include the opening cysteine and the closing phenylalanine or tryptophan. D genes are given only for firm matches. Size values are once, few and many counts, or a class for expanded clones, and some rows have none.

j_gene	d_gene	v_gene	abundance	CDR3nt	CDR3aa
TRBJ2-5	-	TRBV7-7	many	TGTGCTAGCAGCTTTCGAAAGGGCCAGACCCAGTACTTC	CASSFRKGQTQYF
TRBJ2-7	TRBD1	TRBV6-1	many	TGTGCCAGCAGTGAAGACAGAGAAATGACGGACAGGGTCTACGAGCAGTACTTC	CASSEDREMTDRVYEQYF
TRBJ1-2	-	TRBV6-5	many	TGTGCCAGCAGTTACAAGGGATACAACTTTAACTATGGCTACACCTTC	CASSYKGYNFNYGYTF
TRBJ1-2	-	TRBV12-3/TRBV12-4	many	TGTGCCAGCAGTTTGAACGGACTTTATGGCTACACCTTC	CASSLNGLYGYTF
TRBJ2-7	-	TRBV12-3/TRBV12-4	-	TGTGCCAGCAGTTTAGACAGTTCCCTGAGACAGTACTTC	CASSLDSSLRQYF
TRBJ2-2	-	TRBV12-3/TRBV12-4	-	TGTGCCAGCAGTTTAAGGGGGGTCGGCACCGGGGAGCTGTTTTTT	CASSLRGVGTGELFF
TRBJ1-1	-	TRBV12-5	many	TGTGCTAGTGGTTTGCAGGGGACCTCCACTGAAGCTTTCTTT	CASGLQGTSTEAFF
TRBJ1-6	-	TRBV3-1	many	TGTGCCAGCAGCCAAGTCCCGTTTGTGTCACCCCTCCACTTT	CASSQVPFVSPLHF
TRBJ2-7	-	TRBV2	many	TGTGCCAGCAGTGAAAGGGGGGTGTACGAGCAGTACTTC	CASSERGVYEQYF
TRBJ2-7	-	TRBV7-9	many	TGTGCCAGCAGCTTATCGGGCAGGGTGAGCTCCTACGAGCAGTACTTC	CASSLSGRVSSYEQYF
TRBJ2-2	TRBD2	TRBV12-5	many	TGTGCTAGTGGTTTGGTTAGCGGGGGTACCGGGGAGCTGTTTTTT	CASGLVSGGTGELFF
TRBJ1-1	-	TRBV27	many	TGTGCCAGCAGTTTAGCTTGGGGGAGAGAAGCTTTCTTT	CASSLAWGREAFF
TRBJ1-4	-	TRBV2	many	TGTGCCAGCAGGAAGGGGAGTCAAAATGAAAAACTGTTTTTT	CASRKGSQNEKLFF
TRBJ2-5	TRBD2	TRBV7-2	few	TGTGCCAGCAGCGGGAAGGGACTAGCGGGAGAGACCCAGTACTTC	CASSGKGLAGETQYF
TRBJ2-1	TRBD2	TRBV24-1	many	TGTGCCACCAGTGGGGGGGCTGGCACGACTAGCGGGAGCTATGAGCAGTTCTTC	CATSGGAGTTSGSYEQFF
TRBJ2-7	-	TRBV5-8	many	TGTGCCAGCAGCTTAGGGGGGATAAAGACGAGTGAGCAGTACTTC	CASSLGGIKTSEQYF
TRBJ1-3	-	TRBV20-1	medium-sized	TGCAGTGCTAGAGGAGGGACTGGAAACACCATATATTTT	CSARGGTGNTIYF
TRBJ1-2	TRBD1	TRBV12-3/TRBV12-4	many	TGTGCCAGCAGTTTACCGGACAGGGCCTATGGCTACACCTTC	CASSLPDRAYGYTF
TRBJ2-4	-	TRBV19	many	TGTGCCAGTAGACTAACCGGGACTCCCCCTCGAGCCAAAAACATTCAGTACTTC	CASRLTGTPPRAKNIQYF
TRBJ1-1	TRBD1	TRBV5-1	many	TGCGCCAGCAGCTTCCAGGGGGCTTTGCTGAACACTGAAGCTTTCTTT	CASSFQGALLNTEAFF
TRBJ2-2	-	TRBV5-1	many	TGCGCCAGCAGCTCGCCGCAGGGTACCGGGGAGCTGTTTTTT	CASSSPQGTGELFF
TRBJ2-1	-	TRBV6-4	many	TGTGCCAGCGGTGAGGGCACTACTCACAATGAGCAGTTCTTC	CASGEGTTHNEQFF
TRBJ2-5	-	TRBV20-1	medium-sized	TGCAGTGCGGACCGGGGATCCCAGGAGACCCAGTACTTC	CSADRGSQETQYF
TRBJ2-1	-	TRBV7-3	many	TGTGCCAGCAGCGCCGGGGCTAATGAGCAGTTCTTC	CASSAGANEQFF
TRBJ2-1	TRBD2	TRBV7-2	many	TGTGCCAGCAGCTTAGCGCTAACTAGCGGGGGGGCCTACAATGAGCAGTTCTTC	CASSLALTSGGAYNEQFF
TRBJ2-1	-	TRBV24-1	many	TGTGCCACCAGTGACTCGGGCGATGAGCAGTTCTTC	CATSDSGDEQFF
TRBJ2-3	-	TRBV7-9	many	TGTGCCAGCAGCTTAGGGGCGGGAAAGGATGCGCAGTATTTT	CASSLGAGKDAQYF
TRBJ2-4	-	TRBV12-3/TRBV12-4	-	TGTGCCAGCAGTGCGGACTCAAACATTCAGTACTTC	CASSADSNIQYF
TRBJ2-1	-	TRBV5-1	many	TGCGCCAGCAGCTTGGTTATAGACAATGAGCAGTTCTTC	CASSLVIDNEQFF
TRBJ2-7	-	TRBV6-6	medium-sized	TGTGCCAGCAGTAGGATCCGGGACGGATCCTACGAGCAGTACTTC	CASSRIRDGSYEQYF
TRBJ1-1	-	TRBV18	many	TGTGCCAGCTCACCTCAGGGAGAAGCTTTCTTT	CASSPQGEAFF
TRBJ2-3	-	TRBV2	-	TGTGCCAGCAGTGAAGAGGTAACAGATACGCAGTATTTT	CASSEEVTDTQYF
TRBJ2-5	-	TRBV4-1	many	TGCGCCAGCAGCCGCGACCCGAGAGAGACCCAGTACTTC	CASSRDPRETQYF